The entry that follows covers one T cell receptor (beta chain) sequence. Its antigen is not known. These data originate in a study of T cell responses to AZD1222 COVID-19 vaccine. Germline V gives CDR1 LNHDA, CDR2 SQIVND (reference sequence). V lost 9 bases and J lost 0, with 20 bases in between. The CDR3 runs to 17 residues. Study conclusions and caveats: The span of vaccine-associated CD4 TCRs extended across spike, with dominance at 160-218 and 743-854. Most donors were white British, females outnumbered males, and clonal diversity was possibly underestimated.

The method was immunoSEQ multiplex PCR; TCRdb's version includes in-frame clones alone and lacks a portion of them. Here the sample spans some 130,000 clones, about nine tenths being singletons. The sequence derives from an adult in good health. The chain carries TRBV19 and TRBJ1-4; D possibly corresponds to TRBD1 (6 bases). Sequencing used peripheral blood, obtained on day 0 of AZD1222 vaccination. The CDR3 nucleotides read TGTGCCAGCGGGGTGGGGGCAGCGGGTGCAACTAATGAAAAACTGTTTTTT. This encodes CASGVGAAGATNEKLFF.